Shown below are 20 T cell receptor beta chains from a single sample sequenced in a study of T-cell memory formation after mild COVID-19. Using its own MiXCR run on the 5' RACE reads, TCRdb lists one record per CDR3 protein. The sample carries under 550,000 distinct CDR3 sequences, about 20% recorded once. Material for sequencing was PBMCs or a T cell subset sorted from them (not recorded which). Source of these receptors: an adult woman who had mild COVID-19 (a few samples of this study predate the infection). Cell type and time point are not known.

The rearrangement joins TRBV5-1 to TRBJ2-3, with D unclear. CDR3 length: 15 residues. V was cut by 0 bases and J by 2 bases, with 10 bases left in between. Looked up from germline, CDR1 is SGHRS and CDR2 is YFSETQ. The DNA of the CDR3 is TGCGCCAGCAGCTTGGACGGTTCCACCACAGATACGCAGTATTTT. Translated: CASSLDGSTTDTQYF.

The rearrangement uses TRBV12-3 or TRBV12-4 and TRBJ1-1; TRBD1 aligns across 8 bases. The CDR3 is 15 amino acids. V gave up 8 bases and J gave up 5 bases; unmatched junction bases: 13. The CDR3 protein is CASHRAGQGQTEAFF. The CDR3 DNA follows: TGTGCCAGCCATCGTGCAGGACAGGGCCAAACTGAAGCTTTCTTT.

This clonotype has more than one count but fewer than ten. The CDR3: CASSVSGSYNEQFF. The CDR3 DNA sequence: TGTGCCAGCAGCGTGAGTGGCTCCTACAATGAGCAGTTCTTC. The rearrangement uses TRBV9 and TRBJ2-1; D not certain. Trimming left V 2 bases short and J 0 bases short, with 6 bases between. There are 14 residues in the CDR3. Germline-derived CDR1 and CDR2 are SGDLS and YYNGEE.

The V call is TRBV6-5, the J call TRBJ1-1; 7 nucleotides agree with TRBD1. J gave up 4 bases and V 2 bases, and 7 bases lay outside the gene matches. The CDR3 spans 15 residues. Germline V lookup: CDR1 MNHEY, CDR2 SVGAGI. CDR3 sequence reads: CASSYSHRGGTEAFF. The CDR3 nucleotides are TGTGCCAGCAGTTACAGTCACAGGGGAGGCACTGAAGCTTTCTTT.

The chain combines TRBV6-2 or TRBV6-3 with TRBJ1-5; a possible D gene is TRBD1 (5 bases). The germline V gene encodes CDR1 MNHEY and CDR2 SVGEGT. V lost 4 bases to trimming and J lost 5 bases, with 12 bases between them. The CDR3 contains 14 residues. In DNA, the CDR3 is TGTGCCAGCAGTTTCGGTCCCAGGGATCAGCCCCAGCATTTT. Translating it yields CASSFGPRDQPQHF.

The genes are TRBV6-1 and TRBJ1-2; possible D gene TRBD1, 5 bases. This CDR3 contains 16 residues. Germline V lookup: CDR1 MNHNS, CDR2 SASEGT. V was shortened by 0 bases and J by 1 base, with 12 bases between the two germline ends. Written as DNA, the CDR3 is TGTGCCAGCAGTGAAGCGGCTATGGGGCTTAACTATGGCTACACCTTC. It specifies CASSEAAMGLNYGYTF.

In this sample, this clonotype turned up a few times. The CDR3 loop reads CASSSWSALKGQYF. CDR3 nucleotides: TGTGCCAGCAGCTCGTGGTCGGCGTTAAAGGGGCAGTACTTC. The chain recombines TRBV7-2 with TRBJ2-7; D uncertain. The V and J ends lost 4 bases and 9 bases respectively, with 19 bases between them. The CDR3 loop spans 14 amino acids. Germline V lookup: CDR1 SGHTA, CDR2 FQGNSA.

The chain links TRBV5-6 to TRBJ2-5, with D uncertain. Germline V gene sequence: CDR1 SGHDT, CDR2 YYEEEE. This CDR3 comprises 12 residues. V was pared by 7 bases and J by 1 base, with 8 bases between. DNA of the CDR3: TGTGCCAGCGGGCATTTCCAAGAGACCCAGTACTTC. Its protein product is CASGHFQETQYF. The full variable domain, in which reference TRBV5-6 and TRBJ2-5 provide the parts outside the CDR3, is DAGVTQSPTHLIKTRGQQVTLRCSPKSGHDTVSWYQQALGQGPQFIFQYYEEEERQRGNFPDRFSGHQFPNYSSELNVNALLLGDSALYLCASGHFQETQYFGPGTRLLVL.

The chain has TRBV30 and TRBJ2-3, with D possibly being TRBD2 (5 bases). CDR3 length equals 14 residues. The V gene lost 4 bases and the J gene lost 0 bases, with 11 bases spanning the gap. Germline assignment: CDR1 GTSNPN and CDR2 SVGIG (reference sequence). CDR3 DNA: TGTGCCTGGAATAAAGCGGCAAGCACAGATACGCAGTATTTT. Encoded protein: CAWNKAASTDTQYF.

This chain connects TRBV6-1 to TRBJ2-3; no firm D call. The V end was cut by 8 bases, the J end by 6 bases, with 15 bases between. The CDR3 consists of 13 residues. Germline assignment: CDR1 MNHNS and CDR2 SASEGT. The CDR3, as DNA: TGTGCCAGCCGCTGGGGTGTCGTGGATACGCAGTATTTT. Its protein product is CASRWGVVDTQYF.

There are a few counts of this clonotype. The chain carries TRBV5-1 and TRBJ2-5, with TRBD1 as a possible D gene (5 bases). Trimming took off 4 bases at V and 2 bases at J, with 15 bases between the two ends. Germline V gene lookup returns CDR1 SGHRS and CDR2 YFSETQ. The CDR3 runs to 15 residues. CDR3 nucleotide sequence: TGCGCCAGCAGCCGTTCTCAGGGTGCTCAAGAGACCCAGTACTTC. Translation gives CASSRSQGAQETQYF.

On this clonotype itself: A far bigger clonotype differs at one base, so this is likely a read error. V gene TRBV7-9 combines with J gene TRBJ1-2, with 7 nucleotides matching TRBD1. V dropped 5 bases and J dropped 2; count of bases not matched to a gene: 2. The CDR3 has 13 amino acids. The germline gives CDR1 SEHNR, CDR2 FQNEAQ (reference sequence). The CDR3 loop is CASSVGQNYGYTF. CDR3 coding DNA: TGTGCCAGCAGCGTGGGACAGAACTATGGCTACACCTTC.

The V call is TRBV6-2 or TRBV6-3, the J call TRBJ2-7, with 12 bases identical to TRBD1. Losses at the gene ends were 6 bases for V and 2 bases for J; bases not matched to a gene: 11. This CDR3 comprises 17 residues. CDR1 and CDR2 (germline): MNHEY, SVGEGT. In DNA form, the CDR3 reads TGTGCCAGCAGACCCCGCAAGGGACAGGGGGCGACCTACGAGCAGTACTTC. Translation gives CASRPRKGQGATYEQYF.

This clonotype was detected only a few times. The chain links TRBV29-1 to TRBJ1-5, with TRBD1 identical over 7 bases. The CDR3 extends over 13 amino acids. V lost 3 bases to trimming and J lost 5 bases; unmatched junction nucleotides: 4. Germline CDR1 reads SQVTM; CDR2 reads ANQGSEA. CDR3 loop: CSVDIGGDQPQHF. For the CDR3, the DNA is TGCAGCGTTGATATAGGGGGCGATCAGCCCCAGCATTTT.

The gene calls are TRBV20-1 and TRBJ2-7; no clear D. This CDR3 spans 17 amino acids. Per the germline V gene, CDR1 is DFQATT and CDR2 is SNEGSKA (reference sequence). V was cut by 0 bases and J by 2 bases, with 20 bases left in between. In DNA form, the CDR3 reads TGCAGTGCTAGAGATAACAAGGCGGATAAGATGCCCTACGAGCAGTACTTC. Translating gives CSARDNKADKMPYEQYF.

The chain combines TRBV4-1 with TRBJ1-6, with 8 bases matching TRBD1. The CDR3 runs to 14 residues. Germline values: CDR1 MGHRA, CDR2 YSYEKL. The trim removed 7 bases at V and 7 bases at J, leaving 6 bases unmatched. The CDR3 bases are TGCGCCAGCACCATCGACAGGGGAAATTCACCCCTCCACTTT. It translates to CASTIDRGNSPLHF.

This clonotype has a handful of counts. This chain uses TRBV7-8 with TRBJ1-1; TRBD1 agrees at 9 bases. CDR3 length: 14 residues. The V gene's germline CDR1 is SGHVS and CDR2 FQNEAQ. Trimming at V came to 5 bases and at J to 3 bases, leaving 4 bases not matched to a gene. CDR3 coding DNA: TGTGCCAGCAGCGCGGACAGGGGAGACACTGAAGCTTTCTTT. Amino acids: CASSADRGDTEAFF.

V is TRBV15 and J is TRBJ2-7; D is perhaps TRBD2 (6 bases). Looked up from germline, CDR1 is LNHNV and CDR2 is YYDKDF (reference sequence). Between the trimmed V and J ends, which lost 5 bases and 0 bases, there was a span of 14 bases. There are 15 residues in the CDR3. The DNA for the CDR3 is TGTGCCACCAGCGGGGGACTCTCGAGCTCCTACGAGCAGTACTTC. It yields the protein CATSGGLSSSYEQYF. The variable domain in full, completed from reference TRBV15 and TRBJ2-7, reads DAMVIQNPRYQVTQFGKPVTLSCSQTLNHNVMYWYQQKSSQAPKLLFHYYDKDFNNEADTPDNFQSRRPNTSFCFLDIRSPGLGDTAMYLCATSGGLSSSYEQYFGPGTRLTVT.

The rearrangement links TRBV12-3 or TRBV12-4 to TRBJ1-2, with D perhaps TRBD1 (6 bases). The ends were cut back, 1 base at V and 12 bases at J, with 18 bases in the middle. This CDR3 has 14 amino acids. Written as DNA, the CDR3 is TGTGCCAGCAGTTTAGATCTGGGACACCCCGGTAACACCTTC. Its translation is CASSLDLGHPGNTF.

The rearrangement links TRBV4-2 to TRBJ2-1; D gene ambiguous. There are 18 residues in the CDR3. V lost 0 bases, J lost 5 bases, and 20 bases lay in between. The germline V gene encodes CDR1 LGHNA and CDR2 YNFKEQ. The CDR3, as DNA: TGTGCCAGCAGCCAAGATCCCAATGTCCTTTTAGTTCACAATGAGCAGTTCTTC. Its protein product is CASSQDPNVLLVHNEQFF.